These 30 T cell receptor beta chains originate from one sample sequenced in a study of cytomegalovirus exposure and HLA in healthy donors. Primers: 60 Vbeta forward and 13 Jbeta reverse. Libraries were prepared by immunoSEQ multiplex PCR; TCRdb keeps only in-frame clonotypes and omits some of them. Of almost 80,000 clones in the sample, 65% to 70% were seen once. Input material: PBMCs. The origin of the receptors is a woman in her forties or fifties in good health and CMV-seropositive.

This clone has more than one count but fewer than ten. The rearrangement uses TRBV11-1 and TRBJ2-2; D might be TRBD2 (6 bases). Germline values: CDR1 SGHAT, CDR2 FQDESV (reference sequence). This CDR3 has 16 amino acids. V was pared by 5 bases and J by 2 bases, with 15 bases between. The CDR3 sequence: CASSLQGAGNTGELFF. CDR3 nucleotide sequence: TGTGCCAGCAGCCTCCAGGGAGCGGGTAACACCGGGGAGCTGTTTTTT.

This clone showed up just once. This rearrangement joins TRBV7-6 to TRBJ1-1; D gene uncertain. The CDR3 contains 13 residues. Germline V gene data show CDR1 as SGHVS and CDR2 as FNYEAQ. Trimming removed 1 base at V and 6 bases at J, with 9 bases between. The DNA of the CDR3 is TGTGCCAGCAGCTTAGGAGGGTCTGCTGAAGCTTTCTTT. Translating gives CASSLGGSAEAFF. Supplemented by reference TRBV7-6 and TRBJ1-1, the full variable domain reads GAGVSQSPRYKVTKRGQDVALRCDPISGHVSLYWYRQALGQGPEFLTYFNYEAQQDKSGLPNDRFSAERPEGSISTLTIQRTEQRDSAMYRCASSLGGSAEAFFGQGTRLTVV.

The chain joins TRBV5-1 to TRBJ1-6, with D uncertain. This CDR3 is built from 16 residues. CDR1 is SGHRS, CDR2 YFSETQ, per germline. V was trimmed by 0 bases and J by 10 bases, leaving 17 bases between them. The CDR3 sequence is CASSLAGVGWGSPLHF. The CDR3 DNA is TGCGCCAGCAGCTTGGCCGGGGTGGGATGGGGATCACCCCTCCACTTT.

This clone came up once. The CDR3 nucleotides are TGTGCCAGCAGTGATCATGGACAGGGCATCACTGAAGCTTTCTTT. This encodes CASSDHGQGITEAFF. This rearrangement joins TRBV2 to TRBJ1-1, with 8 bases lining up with TRBD1. The CDR3 covers 15 residues. Trimming at V came to 3 bases and at J to 4 bases, leaving 7 bases not matched to a gene. Germline assignment: CDR1 SNHLY and CDR2 FYNNEI.

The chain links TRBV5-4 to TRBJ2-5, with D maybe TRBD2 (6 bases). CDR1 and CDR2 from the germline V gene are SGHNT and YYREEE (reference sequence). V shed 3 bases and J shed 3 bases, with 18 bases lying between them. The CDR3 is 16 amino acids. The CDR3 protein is CASSSSRDSLKETQYF. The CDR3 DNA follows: TGTGCCAGCAGCTCCTCTCGGGACTCACTAAAAGAGACCCAGTACTTC.

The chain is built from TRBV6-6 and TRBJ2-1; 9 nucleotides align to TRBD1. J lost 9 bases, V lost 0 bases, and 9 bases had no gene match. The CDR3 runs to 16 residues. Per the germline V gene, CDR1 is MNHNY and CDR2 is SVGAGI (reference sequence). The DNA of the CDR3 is TGTGCCAGCAGTTACTCGGCGGGACAGGGAAGGGGTGAGCAGTTCTTC. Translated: CASSYSAGQGRGEQFF.

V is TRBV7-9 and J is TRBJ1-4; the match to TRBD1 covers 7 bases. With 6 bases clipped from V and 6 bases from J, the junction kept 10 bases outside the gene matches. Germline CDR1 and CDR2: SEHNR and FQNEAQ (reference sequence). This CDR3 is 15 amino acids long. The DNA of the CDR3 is TGTGCCAGCAGGTCTGCACAGGGGACGTATGAAAAACTGTTTTTT. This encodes CASRSAQGTYEKLFF.

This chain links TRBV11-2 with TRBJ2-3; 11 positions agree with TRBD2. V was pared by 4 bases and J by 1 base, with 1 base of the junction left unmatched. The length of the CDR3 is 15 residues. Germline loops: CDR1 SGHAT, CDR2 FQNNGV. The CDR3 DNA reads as TGTGCCAGCAGCTCGGGACTAGCGGGCACAGATACGCAGTATTTT. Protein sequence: CASSSGLAGTDTQYF.

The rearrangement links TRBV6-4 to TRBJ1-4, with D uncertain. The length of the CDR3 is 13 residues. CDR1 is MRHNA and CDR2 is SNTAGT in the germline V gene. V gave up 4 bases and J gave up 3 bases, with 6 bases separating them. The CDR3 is CASSVEANEKLFF. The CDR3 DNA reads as TGTGCCAGCAGTGTGGAGGCTAATGAAAAACTGTTTTTT.

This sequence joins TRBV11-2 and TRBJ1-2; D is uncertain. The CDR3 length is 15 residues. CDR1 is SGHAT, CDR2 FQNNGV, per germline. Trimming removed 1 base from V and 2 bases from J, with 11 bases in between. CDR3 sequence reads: CASSLGPGVNYGYTF. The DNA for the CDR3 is TGTGCCAGCAGCTTAGGGCCGGGAGTGAACTATGGCTACACCTTC.

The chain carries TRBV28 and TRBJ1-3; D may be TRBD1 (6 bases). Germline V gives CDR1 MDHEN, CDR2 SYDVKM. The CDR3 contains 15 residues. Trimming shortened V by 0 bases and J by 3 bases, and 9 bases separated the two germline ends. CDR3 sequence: CASSLWGAGGNTIYF. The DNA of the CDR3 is TGTGCCAGCAGTTTATGGGGGGCTGGTGGAAACACCATATATTTT.

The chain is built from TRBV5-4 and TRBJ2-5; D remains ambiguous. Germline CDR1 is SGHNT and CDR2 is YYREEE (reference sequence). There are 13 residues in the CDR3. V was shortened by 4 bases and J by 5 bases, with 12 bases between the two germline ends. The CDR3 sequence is CASSTISTETQYF. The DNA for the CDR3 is TGTGCCAGCAGCACGATTAGCACGGAGACCCAGTACTTC.

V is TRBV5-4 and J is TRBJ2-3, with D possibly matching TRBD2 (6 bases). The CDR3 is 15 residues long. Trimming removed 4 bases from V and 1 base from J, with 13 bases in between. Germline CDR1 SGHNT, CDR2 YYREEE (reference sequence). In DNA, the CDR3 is TGTGCCAGCAGCCAGCGGAGGGAACGCACAGATACGCAGTATTTT. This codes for CASSQRRERTDTQYF.

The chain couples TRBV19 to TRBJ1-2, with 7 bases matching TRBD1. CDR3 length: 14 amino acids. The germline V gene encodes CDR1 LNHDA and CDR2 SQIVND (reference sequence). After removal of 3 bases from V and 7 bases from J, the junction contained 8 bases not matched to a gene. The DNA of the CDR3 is TGTGCCAGTAGTATGGTCCAACAGGGGCCTGGCTACACCTTC. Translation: CASSMVQQGPGYTF.

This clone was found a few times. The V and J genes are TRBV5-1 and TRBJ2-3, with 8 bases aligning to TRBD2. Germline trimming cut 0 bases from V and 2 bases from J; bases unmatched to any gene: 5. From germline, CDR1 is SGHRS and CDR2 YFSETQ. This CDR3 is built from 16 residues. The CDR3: CASSLVGGGYTDTQYF. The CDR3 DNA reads TGCGCCAGCAGCTTGGTCGGGGGGGGCTACACAGATACGCAGTATTTT.

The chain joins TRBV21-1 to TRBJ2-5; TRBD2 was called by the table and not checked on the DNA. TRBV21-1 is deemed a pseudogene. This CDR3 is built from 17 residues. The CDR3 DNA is TGTGCCAGCAGCCCCAAACTCCTAGCGGGCGGGCAAGAGACCCAGTACTTC. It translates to CASSPKLLAGGQETQYF.

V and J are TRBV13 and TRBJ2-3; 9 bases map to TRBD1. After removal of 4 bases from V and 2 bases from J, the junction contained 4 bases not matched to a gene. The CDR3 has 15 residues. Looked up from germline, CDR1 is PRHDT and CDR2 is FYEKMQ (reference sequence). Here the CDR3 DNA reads TGTGCCAGCAGCTCGGGACAGGGAAACACAGATACGCAGTATTTT. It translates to CASSSGQGNTDTQYF.

The CDR3 nucleotides read TGCGCCAGCAGCTTGGACAGGTTCTCGAACACTGAAGCTTTCTTT. It specifies CASSLDRFSNTEAFF. This chain connects TRBV5-1 to TRBJ1-1, with D possibly TRBD1 on 5 matching bases. The germline V gene has CDR1 SGHRS and CDR2 YFSETQ. The CDR3 is made up of 15 amino acids. Between the trimmed V and J ends, which lost 0 bases and 1 base, there was a span of 10 bases. The complete variable domain, with remaining parts taken from reference TRBV5-1 and TRBJ1-1, reads KAGVTQTPRYLIKTRGQQVTLSCSPISGHRSVSWYQQTPGQGLQFLFEYFSETQRNKGNFPGRFSGRQFSNSRSEMNVSTLELGDSALYLCASSLDRFSNTEAFFGQGTRLTVV.

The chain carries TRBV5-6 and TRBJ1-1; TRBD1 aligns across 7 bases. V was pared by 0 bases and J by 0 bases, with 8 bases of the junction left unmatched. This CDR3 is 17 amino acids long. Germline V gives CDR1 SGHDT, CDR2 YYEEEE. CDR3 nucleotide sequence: TGTGCCAGCAGCTTGGGGATTCCAGGGGGGATGAACACTGAAGCTTTCTTT. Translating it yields CASSLGIPGGMNTEAFF.

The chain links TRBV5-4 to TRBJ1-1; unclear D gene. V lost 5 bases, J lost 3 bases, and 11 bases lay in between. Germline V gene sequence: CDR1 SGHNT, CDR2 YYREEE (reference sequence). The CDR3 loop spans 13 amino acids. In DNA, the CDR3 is TGTGCCAGCAGTAGACAACACGACACTGAAGCTTTCTTT. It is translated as CASSRQHDTEAFF.

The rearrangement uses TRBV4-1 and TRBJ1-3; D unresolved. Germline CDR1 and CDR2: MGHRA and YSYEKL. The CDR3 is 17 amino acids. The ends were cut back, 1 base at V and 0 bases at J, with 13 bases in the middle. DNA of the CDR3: TGCGCCAGCAGCCAAGCTGGGTCCCGGGACTCTGGAAACACCATATATTTT. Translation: CASSQAGSRDSGNTIYF.

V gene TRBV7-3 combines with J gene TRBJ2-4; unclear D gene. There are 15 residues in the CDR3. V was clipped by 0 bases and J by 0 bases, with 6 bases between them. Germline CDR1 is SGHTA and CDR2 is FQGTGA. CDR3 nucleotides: TGTGCCAGCAGCTTAACGGCTGTAGCCAAAAACATTCAGTACTTC. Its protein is CASSLTAVAKNIQYF. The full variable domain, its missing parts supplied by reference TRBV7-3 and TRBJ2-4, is GAGVSQTPSNKVTEKGKYVELRCDPISGHTALYWYRQSLGQGPEFLIYFQGTGAADDSGLPNDRFFAVRPEGSVSTLKIQRTERGDSAVYLCASSLTAVAKNIQYFGAGTRLSVL.

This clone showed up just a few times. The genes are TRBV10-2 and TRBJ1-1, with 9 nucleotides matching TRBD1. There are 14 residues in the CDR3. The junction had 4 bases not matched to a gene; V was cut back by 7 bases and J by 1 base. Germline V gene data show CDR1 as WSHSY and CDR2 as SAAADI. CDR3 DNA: TGCGCCAGCATGGGGGACAGGGCGAACACTGAAGCTTTCTTT. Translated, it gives CASMGDRANTEAFF.

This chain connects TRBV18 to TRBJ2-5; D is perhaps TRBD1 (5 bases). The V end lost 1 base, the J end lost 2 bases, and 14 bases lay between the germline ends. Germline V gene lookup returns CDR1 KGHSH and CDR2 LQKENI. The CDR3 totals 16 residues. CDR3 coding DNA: TGTGCCAGCTCACCACGGGTTCAGCAGGGTCAAGAGACCCAGTACTTC. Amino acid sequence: CASSPRVQQGQETQYF.

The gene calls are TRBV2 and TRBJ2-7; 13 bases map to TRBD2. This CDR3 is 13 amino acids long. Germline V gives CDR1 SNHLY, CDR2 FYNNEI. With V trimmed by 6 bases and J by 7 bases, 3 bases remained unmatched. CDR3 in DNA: TGTGCCAGCAGGGGGACTAGCGGGGCTGAGCAGTACTTC. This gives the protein CASRGTSGAEQYF.

For the CDR3, the DNA is TGTGCCAGCAGCGGACAGGATTCTGGAAACACCATATATTTT. Its translation is CASSGQDSGNTIYF. This chain uses TRBV9 with TRBJ1-3, with D perhaps TRBD1 (6 bases). The germline gives CDR1 SGDLS, CDR2 YYNGEE. Trimming cost V 3 bases and J 1 base, with 8 bases left between them. The CDR3 has 14 residues.

CDR3 sequence (DNA): TGTGCCAGCAGTTCTCTAGCGGGGGGAGGGGATACGCAGTATTTT. Translating it yields CASSSLAGGGDTQYF. The gene calls are TRBV6-6 and TRBJ2-3, with TRBD2 matching over 11 bases. The CDR3 has 15 residues. CDR1 is MNHNY, CDR2 SVGAGI, per germline (reference sequence). V shed 4 bases and J 6 bases; nucleotides not matched to a gene: 6.

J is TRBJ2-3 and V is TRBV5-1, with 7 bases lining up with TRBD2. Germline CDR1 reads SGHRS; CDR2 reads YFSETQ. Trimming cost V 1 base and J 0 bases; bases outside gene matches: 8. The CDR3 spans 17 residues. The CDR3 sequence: CASSLTPSGSSTDTQYF. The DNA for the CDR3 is TGCGCCAGCAGCTTGACGCCTAGCGGATCTAGCACAGATACGCAGTATTTT.

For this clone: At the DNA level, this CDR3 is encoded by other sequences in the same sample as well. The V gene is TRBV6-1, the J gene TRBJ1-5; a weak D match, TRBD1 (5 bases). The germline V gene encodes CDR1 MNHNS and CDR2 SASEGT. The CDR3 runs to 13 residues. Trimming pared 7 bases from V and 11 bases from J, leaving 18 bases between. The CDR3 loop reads CASIFSGGEAQHF. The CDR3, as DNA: TGTGCCAGCATTTTCTCCGGAGGGGAAGCCCAGCATTTT.

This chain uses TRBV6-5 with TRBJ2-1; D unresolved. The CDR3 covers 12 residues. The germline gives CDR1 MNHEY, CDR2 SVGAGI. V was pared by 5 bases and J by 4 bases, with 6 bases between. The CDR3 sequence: CASSPGYNEQFF. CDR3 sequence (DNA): TGTGCCAGCAGTCCGGGTTACAATGAGCAGTTCTTC.